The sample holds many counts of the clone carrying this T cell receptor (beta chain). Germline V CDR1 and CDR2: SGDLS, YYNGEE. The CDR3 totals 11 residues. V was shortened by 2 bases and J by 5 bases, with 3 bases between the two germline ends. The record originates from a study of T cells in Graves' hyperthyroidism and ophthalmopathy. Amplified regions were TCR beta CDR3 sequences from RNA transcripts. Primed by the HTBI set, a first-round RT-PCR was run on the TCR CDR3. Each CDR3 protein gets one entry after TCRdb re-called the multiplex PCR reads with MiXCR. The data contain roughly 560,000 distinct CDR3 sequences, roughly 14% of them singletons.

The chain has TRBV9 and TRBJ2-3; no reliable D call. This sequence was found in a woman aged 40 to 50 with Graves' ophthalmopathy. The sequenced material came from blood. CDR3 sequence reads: CASSVGDTQYF. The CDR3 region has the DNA TGTGCCAGCAGCGTCGGAGATACGCAGTATTTT. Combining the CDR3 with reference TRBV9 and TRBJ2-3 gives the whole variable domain DSGVTQTPKHLITATGQRVTLRCSPRSGDLSVYWYQQSLDQGLQFLIQYYNGEERAKGNILERFSAQQFPDLHSELNLSSLELGDSALYFCASSVGDTQYFGPGTRLTVL.